The 18 T cell receptor beta chains below were found in one sample sequenced in a study of T cell repertoires in cytomegalovirus infection. TCRdb re-called the reads through MiXCR, storing one row per CDR3 protein. The data show some 940,000 distinct CDR3 sequences, with 30% to 40% seen just once and roughly 12% held by the top ten. Their recognized antigens are unknown. The sequencing used cultured CD8+ T cells from PBMCs, collected from culture after CMV antigen stimulation. The source is a human donor in good health (CMV status not recorded). Some clones in this sample may be carry-over from other donors' samples.

The rearrangement links TRBV7-9 to TRBJ2-7; no reliable D call. The germline gives CDR1 SEHNR, CDR2 FQNEAQ (reference sequence). The CDR3 runs to 14 residues. Trimming cost V 6 bases and J 6 bases, with 18 bases left between them. The DNA of the CDR3 is TGTGCCAGCAGACGTGACTCTTGGATTCTCGAGCAGTACTTC. Its translation: CASRRDSWILEQYF.

CDR3 sequence reads: CASSNRGAGIYNEQFF. CDR3 DNA sequence: TGTGCCAGCAGCAACCGAGGGGCGGGGATCTACAATGAGCAGTTCTTC. The chain carries TRBV7-9 and TRBJ2-1, with a possible D match to TRBD2 (6 bases). Trimming stripped 5 bases from V and 3 bases from J, with 17 bases between. The CDR3 length is 16 residues. Germline values: CDR1 SEHNR, CDR2 FQNEAQ (reference sequence).

The rearrangement links TRBV3-1 to TRBJ2-1; no firm D call. Germline V gene data show CDR1 as LGHDT and CDR2 as YNNKEL (reference sequence). This CDR3 has 14 residues. The V end was cut by 2 bases, the J end by 8 bases, with 13 bases between. For the CDR3, the DNA is TGTGCCAGCAGCCAAAGAATAGCTGGTGATGAGCAGTTCTTC. Translation gives CASSQRIAGDEQFF.

This clonotype was counted a few times. V is TRBV7-9 and J is TRBJ2-5; the D gene is possibly TRBD1 (6 bases). The CDR3 extends over 15 amino acids. Germline CDR1 reads SEHNR; CDR2 reads FQNEAQ (reference sequence). V was shortened by 3 bases and J by 1 base, with 12 bases between the two germline ends. The CDR3 spells CASSFYRDPQETQYF. The DNA for the CDR3 is TGTGCCAGCAGCTTTTACAGGGACCCCCAAGAGACCCAGTACTTC.

CDR3 DNA sequence: TGTGCCACCAGTGATGACACGCTCAACTATGGCTACACCTTC. Protein sequence: CATSDDTLNYGYTF. This chain links TRBV24-1 with TRBJ1-2; D is ambiguous. The V end lost 3 bases, the J end lost 2 bases, and 9 bases lay between the germline ends. This CDR3 has 14 residues. The germline V gene encodes CDR1 KGHDR and CDR2 SFDVKD.

The genes are TRBV3-1 and TRBJ2-3; 11 bases fit TRBD2. V was pared by 5 bases and J by 0 bases, with 10 bases of the junction left unmatched. CDR3 length: 18 residues. CDR1 is LGHDT and CDR2 is YNNKEL in the germline V gene (reference sequence). CDR3 loop: CASSTSGTSGKSTDTQYF. In DNA form, the CDR3 reads TGTGCCAGCAGCACTTCCGGGACTAGCGGAAAGAGCACAGATACGCAGTATTTT.

The chain has TRBV2 and TRBJ2-7, with TRBD2 matching over 12 bases. The CDR3 is made up of 16 amino acids. CDR1 is SNHLY and CDR2 is FYNNEI in the germline V gene. The ends lost 6 bases at V and 3 bases at J; junction bases unmatched: 9. Here the CDR3 DNA reads TGTGCCAGCAGGAGGGGGGGACTAGCGGGTTTCTACGAGCAGTACTTC. Translated: CASRRGGLAGFYEQYF.

The chain employs TRBV5-4 and TRBJ1-6; D ambiguous. The CDR3 loop spans 17 amino acids. Trimming pared 0 bases from V and 0 bases from J, leaving 10 bases between. Germline CDR1 is SGHNT and CDR2 is YYREEE (reference sequence). CDR3 in DNA: TGTGCCAGCAGCTTGGATGAGGGCGCCTCCTATAATTCACCCCTCCACTTT. Translation gives CASSLDEGASYNSPLHF.

This clonotype was seen many times. V gene TRBV7-2 combines with J gene TRBJ2-7; D perhaps matches TRBD1 (5 bases). The germline V gene encodes CDR1 SGHTA and CDR2 FQGNSA. The germline V and J ends were trimmed by 1 base and 3 bases, with 10 bases remaining between them. The CDR3 is 14 residues long. The CDR3 region is CASSLGVQGYEQYF. The CDR3 bases are TGTGCCAGCAGCTTAGGGGTCCAGGGCTACGAGCAGTACTTC.

This clonotype was counted a few times. The chain carries TRBV5-5 and TRBJ1-1, with D uncertain. The CDR3 is 14 residues long. The germline CDR1 and CDR2 sequences are SGHKS and YYEKEE (reference sequence). Trimming cost V 4 bases and J 1 base, with 11 bases left between them. Here the CDR3 reads CASSPQSGNTEAFF. Here the CDR3 DNA reads TGTGCCAGCAGCCCCCAATCAGGGAACACTGAAGCTTTCTTT.

This clonotype has more than one count but fewer than ten. V gene TRBV6-1 combines with J gene TRBJ2-1; D ambiguous. The V end lost 4 bases, the J end lost 4 bases, and 8 bases lay between the germline ends. Germline-derived CDR1 and CDR2 are MNHNS and SASEGT. The CDR3 has 13 amino acids. The CDR3 reads CASSVGPYNEQFF. CDR3 bases: TGTGCCAGCAGTGTGGGCCCATACAATGAGCAGTTCTTC.

The chain employs TRBV7-2 and TRBJ2-4; D possibly corresponds to TRBD2 (6 bases). Germline CDR1 and CDR2: SGHTA and FQGNSA. Trimming stripped 3 bases from V and 0 bases from J, with 18 bases between. The CDR3 loop spans 18 amino acids. In nucleotides, the CDR3 is TGTGCCAGCAGCTTTACCACGGGAGAAAATATAGCCAAAAACATTCAGTACTTC. Its protein product is CASSFTTGENIAKNIQYF.

This clonotype was recorded many times. V usage is TRBV7-9 and J usage is TRBJ2-5; 10 bases agree with TRBD2. The junction had 7 bases not matched to a gene; V was cut back by 3 bases and J by 0 bases. The CDR3 contains 17 residues. Germline assignment: CDR1 SEHNR and CDR2 FQNEAQ (reference sequence). DNA for the CDR3: TGTGCCAGCAGCTTGGCCACTAGCGGGGAGTACCAAGAGACCCAGTACTTC. Encoded protein: CASSLATSGEYQETQYF. Based on the CDR3 plus reference TRBV7-9 and TRBJ2-5, the full variable domain is DTGVSQNPRHKITKRGQNVTFRCDPISEHNRLYWYRQTLGQGPEFLTYFQNEAQLEKSRLLSDRFSAERPKGSFSTLEIQRTEQGDSAMYLCASSLATSGEYQETQYFGPGTRLLVL.

This clonotype was seen more than once but under ten times. The chain carries TRBV7-2 and TRBJ2-7; no firm D call. The CDR3 is 11 amino acids. Germline V gene lookup returns CDR1 SGHTA and CDR2 FQGNSA. Trimming left V 2 bases short and J 6 bases short, with 5 bases between. CDR3 residues: CASSLSVEQYF. The DNA of the CDR3 is TGTGCCAGCAGCTTAAGCGTCGAGCAGTACTTC.

The chain links TRBV4-2 to TRBJ1-5; D ambiguous. Trimming removed 3 bases from V and 2 bases from J, with 11 bases in between. The germline CDR1 and CDR2 sequences are LGHNA and YNFKEQ. CDR3 length: 15 amino acids. CDR3 residues: CASSQNGVGNQPQHF. As DNA, the CDR3 is TGTGCCAGCAGCCAGAATGGGGTCGGCAATCAGCCCCAGCATTTT.

Written as DNA, the CDR3 is TGTGCCAGCAGCTCCCCCGGCGTAGCCGGGGAGCTGTTTTTT. Its translation: CASSSPGVAGELFF. This sequence joins TRBV7-6 and TRBJ2-2; no clear D gene. Germline V CDR1 and CDR2: SGHVS, FNYEAQ. The CDR3 extends over 14 amino acids. V was cut by 4 bases and J by 6 bases, with 12 bases left in between.

This clonotype appeared a few times. J is TRBJ2-5 and V is TRBV6-5; possible D gene TRBD2, 6 bases. V was trimmed by 2 bases and J by 2 bases, leaving 6 bases between them. The length of the CDR3 is 13 residues. Germline V gene lookup returns CDR1 MNHEY and CDR2 SVGAGI. The CDR3 loop reads CASSYGTQETQYF. Here the CDR3 DNA reads TGTGCCAGCAGTTACGGGACTCAAGAGACCCAGTACTTC.

V and J are TRBV12-5 and TRBJ2-7, with 9 nucleotides matching TRBD1. The CDR3 runs to 14 residues. Germline CDR1 and CDR2: LGHNT and FRNRAP. Trimming removed 6 bases from V and 5 bases from J; junction bases left unmatched: 8. As DNA, the CDR3 is TGTGCTAGTGGCCGGGACAGGGAATTTCACGAGCAGTACGTC. This gives the protein CASGRDREFHEQYV.